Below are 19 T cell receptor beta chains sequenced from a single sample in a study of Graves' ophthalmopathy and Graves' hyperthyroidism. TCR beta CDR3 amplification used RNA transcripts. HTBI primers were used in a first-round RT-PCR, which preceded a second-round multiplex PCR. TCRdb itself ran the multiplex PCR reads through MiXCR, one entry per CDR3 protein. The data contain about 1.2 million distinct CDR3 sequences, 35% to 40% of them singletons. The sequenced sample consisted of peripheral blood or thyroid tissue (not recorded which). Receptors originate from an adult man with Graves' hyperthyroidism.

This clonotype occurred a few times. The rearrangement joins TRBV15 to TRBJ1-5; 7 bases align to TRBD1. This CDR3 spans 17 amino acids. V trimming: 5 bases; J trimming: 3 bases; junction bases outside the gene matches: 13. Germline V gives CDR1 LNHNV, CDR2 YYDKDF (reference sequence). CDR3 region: CATSGGQVEPYNQPQHF. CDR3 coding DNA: TGTGCCACCAGCGGAGGACAGGTCGAACCCTACAATCAGCCCCAGCATTTT.

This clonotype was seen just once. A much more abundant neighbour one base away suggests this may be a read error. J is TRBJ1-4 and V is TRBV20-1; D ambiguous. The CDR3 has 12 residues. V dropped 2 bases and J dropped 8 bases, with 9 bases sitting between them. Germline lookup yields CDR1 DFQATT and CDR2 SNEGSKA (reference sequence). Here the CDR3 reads CSARNSGEKLFF. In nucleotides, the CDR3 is TGCAGTGCTAGAAATTCGGGAGAAAAACTGTTTTTT.

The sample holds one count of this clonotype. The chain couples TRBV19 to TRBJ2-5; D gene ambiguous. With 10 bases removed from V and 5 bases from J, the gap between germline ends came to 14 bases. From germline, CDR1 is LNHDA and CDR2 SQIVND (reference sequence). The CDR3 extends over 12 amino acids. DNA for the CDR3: TGTGCCACTTCCAGGATTGGGGAGACCCAGTACTTC. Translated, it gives CATSRIGETQYF.

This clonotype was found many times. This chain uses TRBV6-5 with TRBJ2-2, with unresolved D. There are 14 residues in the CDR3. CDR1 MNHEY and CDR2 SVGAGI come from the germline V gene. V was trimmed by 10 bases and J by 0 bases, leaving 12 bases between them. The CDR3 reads CATLGQPNTGELFF. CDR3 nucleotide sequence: TGTGCCACCCTAGGGCAGCCGAACACCGGGGAGCTGTTTTTT.

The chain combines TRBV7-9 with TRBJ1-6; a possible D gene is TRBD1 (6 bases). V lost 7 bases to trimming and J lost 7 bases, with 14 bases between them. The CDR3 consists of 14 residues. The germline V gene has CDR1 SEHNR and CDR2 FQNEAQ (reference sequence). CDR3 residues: CASTRRGANSPLHF. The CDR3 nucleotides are TGTGCCAGCACCCGACGGGGGGCAAATTCACCCCTCCACTTT.

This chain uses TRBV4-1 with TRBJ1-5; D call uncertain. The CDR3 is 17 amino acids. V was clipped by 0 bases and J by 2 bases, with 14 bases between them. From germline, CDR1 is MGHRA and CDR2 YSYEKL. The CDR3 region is CASSQDADGGRNQPQHF. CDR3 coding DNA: TGCGCCAGCAGCCAAGATGCGGACGGAGGTCGCAATCAGCCCCAGCATTTT.

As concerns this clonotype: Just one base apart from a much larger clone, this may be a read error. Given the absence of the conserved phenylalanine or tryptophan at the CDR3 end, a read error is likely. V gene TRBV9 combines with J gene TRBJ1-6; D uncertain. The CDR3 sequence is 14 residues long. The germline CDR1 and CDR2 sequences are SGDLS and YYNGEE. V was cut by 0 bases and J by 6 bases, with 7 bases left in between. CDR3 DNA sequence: TGTGCCAGCAGCGTAGTGGGAACTAATTCACCCCTCCACTAT. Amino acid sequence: CASSVVGTNSPLHY.

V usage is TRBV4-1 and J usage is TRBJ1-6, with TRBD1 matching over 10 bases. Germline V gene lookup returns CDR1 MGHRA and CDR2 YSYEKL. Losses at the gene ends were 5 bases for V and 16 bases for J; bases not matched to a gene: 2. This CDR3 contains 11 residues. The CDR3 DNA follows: TGCGCCAGCAGCGGGACAGGGGTTCTCCACTTT. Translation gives CASSGTGVLHF.

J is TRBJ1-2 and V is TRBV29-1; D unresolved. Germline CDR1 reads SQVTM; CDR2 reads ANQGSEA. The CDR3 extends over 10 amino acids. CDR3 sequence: CGGYAAGNTF. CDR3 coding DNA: TGCGGAGGGTACGCAGCCGGAAACACCTTC.

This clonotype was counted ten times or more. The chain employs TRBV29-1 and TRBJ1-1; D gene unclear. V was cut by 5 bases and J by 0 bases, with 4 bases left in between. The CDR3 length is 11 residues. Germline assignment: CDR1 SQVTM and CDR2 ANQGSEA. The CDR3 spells CSVSMNTEAFF. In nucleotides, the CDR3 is TGCAGCGTTTCCATGAACACTGAAGCTTTCTTT.

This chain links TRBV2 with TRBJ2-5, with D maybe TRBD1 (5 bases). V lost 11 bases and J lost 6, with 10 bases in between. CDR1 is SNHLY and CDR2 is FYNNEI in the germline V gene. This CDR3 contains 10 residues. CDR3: CAGAMKTQYF. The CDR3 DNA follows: TGTGCCGGGGCTATGAAGACCCAGTACTTC.

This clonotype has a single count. CDR3 sequence: CASRGDPGANVLTF. The CDR3 nucleotides read TGTGCCTCGAGAGGGGATCCTGGGGCCAACGTCCTGACTTTC. The chain uses TRBV30 and TRBJ2-6; D may match TRBD1 or TRBD2 (5 bases each). CDR1 and CDR2 (germline): GTSNPN, SVGIG (reference sequence). The CDR3 loop spans 14 amino acids. V was cut by 7 bases and J by 2 bases, with 12 bases left in between.

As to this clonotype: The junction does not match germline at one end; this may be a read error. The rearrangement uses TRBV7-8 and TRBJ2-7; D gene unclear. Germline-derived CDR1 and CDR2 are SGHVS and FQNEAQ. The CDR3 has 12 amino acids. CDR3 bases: TGTGCCAGCAGCGGTCCCTCCTACAAGCAGTACTTC. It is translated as CASSGPSYKQYF. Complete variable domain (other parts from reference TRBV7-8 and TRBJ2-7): GAGVSQSPRYKVAKRGQDVALRCDPISGHVSLFWYQQALGQGPEFLTYFQNEAQLDKSGLPSDRFFAERPEGSVSTLKIQRTQQEDSAVYLCASSGPSYKQYFGPGTRLTVT.

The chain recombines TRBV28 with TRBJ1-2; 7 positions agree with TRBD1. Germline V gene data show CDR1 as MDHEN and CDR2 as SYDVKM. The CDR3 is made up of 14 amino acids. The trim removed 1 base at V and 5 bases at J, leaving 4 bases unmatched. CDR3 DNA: TGTGCCAGCAGTTTATACAGGGGAGGATATGGCTACACCTTC. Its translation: CASSLYRGGYGYTF.

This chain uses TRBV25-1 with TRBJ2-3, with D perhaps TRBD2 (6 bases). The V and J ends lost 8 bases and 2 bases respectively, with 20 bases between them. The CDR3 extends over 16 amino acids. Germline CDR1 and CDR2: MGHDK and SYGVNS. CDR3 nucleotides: TGTGCCAGCTTCTCTTCGGATGGGGGGAACACAGATACGCAGTATTTT. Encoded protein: CASFSSDGGNTDTQYF.

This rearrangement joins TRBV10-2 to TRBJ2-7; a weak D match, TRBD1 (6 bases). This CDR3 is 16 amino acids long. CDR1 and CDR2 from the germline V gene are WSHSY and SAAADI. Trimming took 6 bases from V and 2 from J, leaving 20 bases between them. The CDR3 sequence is CASSFWTAGAAYEQYF. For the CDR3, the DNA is TGCGCCAGCAGCTTTTGGACGGCAGGGGCCGCCTACGAGCAGTACTTC.

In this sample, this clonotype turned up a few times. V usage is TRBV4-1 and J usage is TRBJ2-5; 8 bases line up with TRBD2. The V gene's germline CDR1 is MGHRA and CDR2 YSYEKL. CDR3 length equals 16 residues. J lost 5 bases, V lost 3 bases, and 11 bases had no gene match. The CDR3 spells CASSHPLAGGPETQYF. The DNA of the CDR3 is TGCGCCAGCAGCCACCCTTTGGCGGGGGGCCCGGAGACCCAGTACTTC.

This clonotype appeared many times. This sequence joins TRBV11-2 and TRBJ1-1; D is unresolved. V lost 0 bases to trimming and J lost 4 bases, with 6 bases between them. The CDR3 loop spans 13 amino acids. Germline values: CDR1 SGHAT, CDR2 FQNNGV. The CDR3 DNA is TGTGCCAGCAGCTTAGATCCAGCCACTGAAGCTTTCTTT. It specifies CASSLDPATEAFF.

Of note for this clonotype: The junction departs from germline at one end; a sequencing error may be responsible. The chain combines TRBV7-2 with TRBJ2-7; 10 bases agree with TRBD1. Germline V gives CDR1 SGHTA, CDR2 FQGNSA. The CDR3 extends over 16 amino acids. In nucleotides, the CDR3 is TGTGCCAGCAGCACGCCGGGACAGGGGCAGGTCTACGAGCATTACTTC. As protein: CASSTPGQGQVYEHYF.